This T cell receptor (beta chain) derives from a study of cytomegalovirus exposure and HLA in healthy donors. Across the whole study: The Caucasian-associated ancestry cluster contained about four fifths of the approximately 400 genotyped donors.

The germline V gene encodes CDR1 SGHNT and CDR2 YENEEA. CDR3 size: 15 residues. Trimming removed 4 bases at V and 2 bases at J, with 15 bases between. In the case of this clone: The antigen is unknown.

The PCR ran on 60 Vbeta and 13 Jbeta primers. Clones were read by immunoSEQ multiplex PCR, and TCRdb kept only the in-frame ones, dropping some. The sample has some 180,000 clones, 80% seen once. Study observations and caveats: CMV serostatus was the only immune exposure information that was available. In a later analysis, across HLA loci, associated TCR counts were highest for DRB1, lowest for HLA-C.

Sequenced sample: PBMCs. This TCR came from a woman aged 25 to 39 in good health and CMV-seronegative. The chain employs TRBV11-3 and TRBJ2-7; TRBD1 might be the D (6 bases). The DNA of the CDR3 is TGTGCCAGCAGCTCCCGACAGGCGAACCCCTACGAGCAGTACTTC. Translation: CASSSRQANPYEQYF.